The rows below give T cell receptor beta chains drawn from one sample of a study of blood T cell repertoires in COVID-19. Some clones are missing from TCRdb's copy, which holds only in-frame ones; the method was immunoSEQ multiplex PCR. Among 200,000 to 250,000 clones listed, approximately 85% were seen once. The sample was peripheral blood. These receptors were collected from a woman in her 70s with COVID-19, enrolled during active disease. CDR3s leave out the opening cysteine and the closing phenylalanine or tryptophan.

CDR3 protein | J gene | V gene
ASSYQAGTHYGYT | TRBJ1-2 | TRBV6-5
ASSLLAGNTIY | TRBJ1-3 | TRBV7-9
ASSQEDNSYGYT | TRBJ1-2 | TRBV3-1/TRBV3-2
ASSSELYYGYT | TRBJ1-2 | TRBV28
ASSFSGVPYEQY | TRBJ2-7 | TRBV7-2
AIRPGLLYGYT | TRBJ1-2 | TRBV10-3
ATIIGTGSSYEQY | TRBJ2-7 | TRBV6-5
ASSFEPSEADTQY | TRBJ2-3 | TRBV5-1
ASSPSPGGGYT | TRBJ1-2 | TRBV7-9
ASSVVDRELSGYT | TRBJ1-2 | TRBV9
ASSALAGGRVTDTQY | TRBJ2-3 | TRBV7-9
ASSLEGSIYNEQF | TRBJ2-1 | TRBV11-2
ASSQNPIGTGHQPQH | TRBJ1-5 | TRBV7-9
ASSNNRGLRGTEAF | TRBJ1-1 | TRBV5-4
ASSPGQGQETQY | TRBJ2-5 | TRBV7-2
ASSLGDYGYT | TRBJ1-2 | TRBV2
AISDAGVGY | TRBJ2-7 | TRBV10-3
ASSENSPANQPQH | TRBJ1-5 | TRBV7-8
ASSLGHPGRTGNTIY | TRBJ1-3 | TRBV2
ASSQNDRQNEKLF | TRBJ1-4 | TRBV4-1
ASSKDRAGNTIY | TRBJ1-3 | TRBV21-1
ASRTTGEYQPQH | TRBJ1-5 | TRBV28
ASSVESGGSSYNEQF | TRBJ2-1 | TRBV9
ASSSNRDRGTDTQY | TRBJ2-3 | TRBV5-1
ASSLLAYEQY | TRBJ2-7 | TRBV12-3/TRBV12-4
ASRGPGTGAWETQY | TRBJ2-5 | TRBV28
ASSIGGVSGELF | TRBJ2-2 | TRBV19
ASSAQREFGEQY | TRBJ2-7 | TRBV18
ASRRQGADGELF | TRBJ2-2 | TRBV6-4
ASSYGPELF | TRBJ2-2 | TRBV6-2/TRBV6-3
ASSLGQNGYT | TRBJ1-2 | TRBV7-2
ASSPGGRYEQY | TRBJ2-7 | TRBV28
ASSQGGGGTNEKLF | TRBJ1-4 | TRBV4-3
APKTYPVDTEAF | TRBJ1-1 | TRBV11-2
ASSRGGSGYYEQY | TRBJ2-7 | TRBV2
ASSLAGGSSYEQY | TRBJ2-7 | TRBV5-1
ASSFTGRGWMNTEAF | TRBJ1-1 | TRBV7-2
ASSLVTGDTEAF | TRBJ1-1 | TRBV7-2
ASFGQGYGYT | TRBJ1-2 | TRBV6-5
ASRDDSNTIY | TRBJ1-3 | TRBV3-1/TRBV3-2
ASSEWGTGGKNSPLH | TRBJ1-6 | TRBV25-1
SVIRDRGEKLF | TRBJ1-4 | TRBV29-1